This is a list of T cell receptor beta chains from one sample in a study of blood T cell repertoires in COVID-19. Using immunoSEQ multiplex PCR, the repertoire was profiled, and TCRdb retains in-frame clones only, with some absent. The repertoire holds fewer than 400,000 clones, with 80% to 90% as singletons. Sequencing used PBMCs or T cells enriched from blood (not recorded which). The receptors come from a man aged 25 to 40 who had recovered from COVID-19. Both conserved end residues are part of each CDR3. D genes are given only for firm matches. Some rows mark clone size as missing; the rest say once, few, many or name a class of expanded clone.

>TRBV25-1|-|-|15|TRBJ2-5
CASSAGSVARETQYF
TGTGCCAGCAGTGCAGGCTCAGTAGCGCGGGAGACCCAGTACTTC
>TRBV5-5|-|-|15|TRBJ2-1
CASNTRYSSYNEQFF
TGTGCCAGCAACACTAGATACAGCTCCTACAATGAGCAGTTCTTC
>TRBV9|-|TRBD1|17|TRBJ2-1
CASSVGDRGPRYNEQFF
TGTGCCAGCAGCGTAGGAGACAGGGGGCCCCGTTACAATGAGCAGTTCTTC
>TRBV4-1|-|-|14|TRBJ2-2
CASSGPWATGELFF
TGCGCCAGCAGCGGCCCGTGGGCCACCGGGGAGCTGTTTTTT
>TRBV25-1|-|-|14|TRBJ2-7
CASNRDTSPYEQYF
TGTGCCAGCAACCGGGACACCTCACCCTACGAGCAGTACTTC
>TRBV6-5|-|-|16|TRBJ1-3
CASSYSRGMDGNTIYF
TGTGCCAGCAGTTACTCCCGGGGAATGGATGGAAACACCATATATTTT
>TRBV5-4|-|TRBD1|15|TRBJ1-6
CASRNQRAGGSPLHF
TGTGCCAGCAGAAACCAAAGGGCAGGGGGCTCACCCCTCCACTTT
>TRBV27|-|TRBD1|15|TRBJ2-5
CARFRDRGCQETQYF
TGTGCCAGATTCCGGGACAGGGGTTGTCAAGAGACCCAGTACTTC
>TRBV7-9|-|-|15|TRBJ2-3
CASNPREKSTDTQYF
TGTGCCAGCAACCCGCGTGAGAAGAGCACAGATACGCAGTATTTT
>TRBV30|-|TRBD2|14|TRBJ2-1
CAWGTSGTYNEQFF
TGTGCCTGGGGAACTAGCGGCACCTACAATGAGCAGTTCTTC
>TRBV19|-|-|12|TRBJ1-1
CASGDRNTEAFF
TGTGCCAGTGGAGACAGGAACACTGAAGCTTTCTTT
>TRBV7-8|-|-|15|TRBJ1-3
CASSSGFSSGNTIYF
TGTGCCAGCAGCTCAGGGTTTAGCTCTGGAAACACCATATATTTT
>TRBV19|-|TRBD1|15|TRBJ2-7
CASSISYRGPYEQYF
TGTGCCAGTAGTATATCCTACAGGGGGCCCTACGAGCAGTACTTC
>TRBV21-1|-|-|16|TRBJ2-2
CASSKPGTKNTGELFF
TGTGCCAGCAGCAAACCCGGGACTAAAAACACCGGGGAGCTGTTTTTT
>TRBV27|-|TRBD1|13|TRBJ1-1
CASSLGQGVAAFF
TGTGCCAGCAGTTTGGGACAGGGGGTCGCGGCTTTCTTT
>TRBV7-9|-|-|15|TRBJ1-1
CASSLRAGSSPEAFF
TGTGCCAGCAGCTTACGGGCAGGGTCAAGTCCTGAAGCTTTCTTT
>TRBV4-2|-|TRBD2|16|TRBJ2-3
CASSQALAGGTDTQYF
TGTGCCAGCAGCCAAGCACTAGCGGGGGGAACAGATACGCAGTATTTT
>TRBV2|once|-|15|TRBJ1-5
CASSVQGSNNQPQHF
TGTGCCAGCAGTGTACAGGGCTCTAACAATCAGCCCCAGCATTTT
>TRBV13|-|-|13|TRBJ2-7
CASSATGKGEQYF
TGTGCCAGCAGCGCAACAGGGAAGGGCGAGCAGTACTTC
>TRBV4-2|-|-|14|TRBJ1-2
CASSQSGHFDGYTF
TGTGCCAGCAGCCAATCCGGACATTTCGATGGCTACACCTTC
>TRBV19|-|TRBD1|17|TRBJ1-1
CASSPLTGGARSAEAFF
TGTGCCAGTAGTCCACTGACAGGGGGCGCGAGGAGTGCCGAAGCTTTCTTT
>TRBV27|-|-|13|TRBJ2-1
CASSLDRHAEQFF
TGTGCCAGCAGTTTGGACAGACACGCAGAGCAGTTCTTC
>TRBV5-6|-|TRBD1|16|TRBJ1-2
CASSYLSGQGDYGYTF
TGTGCCAGCAGCTACCTTTCTGGACAGGGTGACTATGGCTACACCTTC
>TRBV6-4|few|-|14|TRBJ2-3
CASSERPDTDTQYF
TGTGCCAGCAGTGAGCGTCCTGACACAGATACGCAGTATTTT
>TRBV6-5|-|TRBD1|14|TRBJ1-2
CATGTGNVGYGYTF
TGTGCCACCGGGACAGGGAACGTGGGCTATGGCTACACCTTC
>TRBV4-1|-|TRBD1|16|TRBJ2-7
CASSLGQDPSLRGQYF
TGCGCCAGCAGCCTAGGACAGGATCCTTCACTACGAGGGCAGTACTTC
>TRBV4-1|-|-|16|TRBJ1-5
CASSQEENRGHQPQHF
TGCGCCAGCAGCCAAGAGGAAAATAGAGGTCATCAGCCCCAGCATTTT
>TRBV10-3|few|-|18|TRBJ1-5
CAISASGRGAYGNQPQHF
TGTGCCATCTCAGCATCCGGGCGGGGGGCCTATGGCAATCAGCCCCAGCATTTT
>TRBV7-2|-|-|15|TRBJ2-6
CASSLGGTGANVLTF
TGTGCCAGCAGCTTAGGAGGAACTGGGGCCAACGTCCTGACTTTC
>TRBV11-2|few|-|16|TRBJ2-1
CASSLDPESSYNEQFF
TGTGCCAGCAGCTTAGATCCGGAGAGCTCCTACAATGAGCAGTTCTTC
>TRBV10-3|-|-|14|TRBJ2-2
CAISATWNTGELFF
TGTGCCATCAGTGCGACTTGGAACACCGGGGAGCTGTTTTTT
>TRBV11-3|-|-|15|TRBJ2-3
CASSLSHTTTDTQYF
TGTGCCAGCAGCTTAAGCCATACCACCACAGATACGCAGTATTTT
>TRBV27|-|-|14|TRBJ2-1
CASSFSGPNNEQFF
TGTGCCAGCAGTTTCAGCGGGCCAAACAATGAGCAGTTCTTC
>TRBV24-1|-|-|12|TRBJ1-1
CATSVRGGEAFF
TGTGCCACCAGTGTACGAGGGGGAGAAGCTTTCTTT
>TRBV5-4|-|TRBD2|15|TRBJ2-2
CASSFTSGGEGELFF
TGTGCCAGCAGCTTTACTAGCGGGGGAGAGGGGGAGCTGTTTTTT
>TRBV28|-|TRBD1|14|TRBJ2-7
CASSTRTGSNEQYF
TGTGCCAGCAGTACCCGGACAGGCTCCAACGAGCAGTACTTC
>TRBV2|-|TRBD1|17|TRBJ2-4
CASSRLQGDIAKNIQYF
TGTGCCAGCAGTCGTCTACAGGGGGACATAGCCAAAAACATTCAGTACTTC
>TRBV6-1|-|TRBD1|16|TRBJ1-2
CASSEAFGGGLDGYTF
TGTGCCAGCAGTGAAGCTTTCGGAGGGGGCCTCGATGGCTACACCTTC
>TRBV5-8|-|TRBD1|15|TRBJ1-4
CASRLNGQGSEKLFF
TGTGCCAGCAGGCTAAATGGACAGGGAAGTGAAAAACTGTTTTTT
>TRBV28|-|-|14|TRBJ2-7
CASRARGISYEQYF
TGTGCCAGCAGAGCCCGGGGAATCTCCTACGAGCAGTACTTC
>TRBV9|-|TRBD1|15|TRBJ1-1
CASSPWTGMNTEAFF
TGTGCCAGCAGCCCGTGGACAGGGATGAACACTGAAGCTTTCTTT
>TRBV6-1|once|-|15|TRBJ2-1
CASMLGSGSYNEQFF
TGTGCCAGCATGCTGGGCTCTGGCTCCTACAATGAGCAGTTCTTC
>TRBV12-3/TRBV12-4|once|-|12|TRBJ2-1
CASSFGQNEQFF
TGTGCCAGCAGTTTCGGTCAAAATGAGCAGTTCTTC
>TRBV14|-|-|14|TRBJ2-2
CASSQEFRTGELFF
TGTGCCAGCAGCCAAGAATTCCGGACCGGGGAGCTGTTTTTT
>TRBV3-1/TRBV3-2|-|-|15|TRBJ2-1
CASSPKGLFAGEQFF
TGTGCCAGCAGCCCAAAGGGCCTATTTGCGGGGGAGCAGTTCTTC
>TRBV6-5|-|TRBD1|15|TRBJ1-4
CASSRPGQGNEKLFF
TGTGCCAGCAGCCGTCCGGGACAGGGCAATGAAAAACTGTTTTTT
>TRBV7-9|-|-|15|TRBJ2-1
CASSLAPIVRNEQFF
TGTGCCAGCAGCCTCGCACCGATTGTCCGGAATGAGCAGTTCTTC
>TRBV6-5|-|-|14|TRBJ2-5
CASSPPGIPETQYF
TGTGCCAGCAGTCCCCCGGGGATCCCAGAGACCCAGTACTTC
>TRBV11-2|-|-|14|TRBJ1-4
CASSSTATNEKLFF
TGTGCCAGCAGCTCGACAGCAACTAATGAAAAACTGTTTTTT
>TRBV30|-|TRBD1|14|TRBJ2-5
CAWSTGQGRETQYF
TGTGCCTGGAGTACCGGACAGGGGAGAGAGACCCAGTACTTC